The 32 T cell receptor beta chains listed next were all sequenced from one sample in a study of T cells in Graves' hyperthyroidism and ophthalmopathy. RNA transcripts served as the template for amplifying TCR beta CDR3 regions. In the first-round RT-PCR of the TCR CDR3, the HTBI primer set was used. TCRdb re-called the multiplex PCR reads through MiXCR, storing one row per CDR3 protein. This sample yields roughly 350,000 distinct CDR3 sequences, of which 14% are seen a single time; roughly a fifth belongs to the top ten. The specimen was blood. These receptors were taken from a young woman with Graves' ophthalmopathy.

This rearrangement joins TRBV7-8 to TRBJ2-1; D gene ambiguous. Per germline, CDR1 SGHVS and CDR2 FQNEAQ. Trimming cost V 1 base and J 5 bases, with 15 bases left between them. The CDR3 is 16 amino acids. The CDR3 DNA reads as TGTGCCAGCAGCTTAGGATTCAGGATTACCAACAATGAGCAGTTCTTC. Translated: CASSLGFRITNNEQFF.

This clonotype was detected only a few times. The chain couples TRBV19 to TRBJ1-1; 7 nucleotides agree with TRBD1. This CDR3 has 13 amino acids. J gave up 5 bases and V 7 bases, and 7 bases lay outside the gene matches. CDR1 is LNHDA and CDR2 is SQIVND in the germline V gene (reference sequence). The CDR3 region is CASTRQGRTEAFF. CDR3 DNA: TGTGCCAGTACCAGACAGGGAAGGACTGAAGCTTTCTTT.

This clonotype was seen a handful of times. This chain links TRBV10-3 with TRBJ2-1, with 9 bases lining up with TRBD1. CDR3 length equals 16 residues. Losses at the gene ends were 4 bases for V and 4 bases for J; bases not matched to a gene: 8. The germline V gene encodes CDR1 ENHRY and CDR2 SYGVKD. The CDR3 coding sequence is TGTGCCATCAGTGTTTTAGGACAGGGGAAATACAATGAGCAGTTCTTC. Translating it yields CAISVLGQGKYNEQFF.

This clonotype was observed a handful of times. The chain is built from TRBV5-1 and TRBJ1-3; D is undetermined. V lost 0 bases, J lost 4 bases, and 11 bases lay in between. From germline, CDR1 is SGHRS and CDR2 YFSETQ. The CDR3 contains 15 residues. CDR3 nucleotides: TGCGCCAGCAGCTTGGGGCGGGGAGGAGGAAACACCATATATTTT. Amino acid sequence: CASSLGRGGGNTIYF.

Many counts were recorded for this clonotype. The rearrangement links TRBV2 to TRBJ1-2; D not certain. The CDR3 sequence is 10 residues long. In germline, CDR1 is SNHLY, CDR2 FYNNEI. V dropped 3 bases and J dropped 7 bases, with 3 bases sitting between them. CDR3: CASSDSGYTF. The CDR3 DNA follows: TGTGCCAGCAGTGATAGTGGCTACACCTTC.

This clonotype was detected only a few times. It may be a read error: a sequence one base away is much more abundant. V is TRBV28 and J is TRBJ2-5; D is unresolved. The CDR3 consists of 14 residues. The germline V gene encodes CDR1 MDHEN and CDR2 SYDVKM. The CDR3 sequence is CASSLTDSQGTQYF. The CDR3 DNA reads as TGTGCCAGCAGTTTAACAGACTCCCAAGGGACCCAGTACTTC.

There are many counts of this clonotype. The gene calls are TRBV29-1 and TRBJ2-7; D is unresolved. This CDR3 is built from 12 residues. Germline V gives CDR1 SQVTM, CDR2 ANQGSEA. The germline V and J ends were trimmed by 0 bases and 2 bases, with 5 bases remaining between them. The CDR3 is CSVEDKTYEQYF. CDR3 bases: TGCAGCGTTGAAGATAAGACCTACGAGCAGTACTTC.

For this clonotype: This may arise from a read error, as a much more abundant clone is one base away. The rearrangement uses TRBV12-5 and TRBJ2-3; 9 positions agree with TRBD1. CDR1 LGHNT and CDR2 FRNRAP come from the germline V gene. CDR3 length: 14 amino acids. CDR3 amino acids: CAGGLTGGSDTQYF. CDR3 nucleotides: TGTGCTGGTGGTTTAACAGGGGGCTCAGATACGCAGTATTTT.

This clonotype was counted ten times or more. The CDR3 nucleotides read TGTGCCAGCAGCTTAGGGCGACAGCATTCTAACTATGGCTACACCTTC. Its protein product is CASSLGRQHSNYGYTF. The chain joins TRBV13 to TRBJ1-2; D may be TRBD1 (5 bases). With 0 bases removed from V and 0 bases from J, the gap between germline ends came to 11 bases. The length of the CDR3 is 16 residues. Germline-derived CDR1 and CDR2 are PRHDT and FYEKMQ (reference sequence).

This clonotype was counted many times. J is TRBJ2-2 and V is TRBV11-3; either TRBD1 or TRBD2 may supply D (5 bases each). Trimming took 8 bases from V and 5 from J, leaving 18 bases between them. Germline V lookup: CDR1 SGHNT, CDR2 YENEEA. This CDR3 contains 15 residues. In DNA, the CDR3 is TGTGCCAGCCAAGCCGAGGGGACCACGACCGGGGAGCTGTTTTTT. Encoded protein: CASQAEGTTTGELFF.

This clonotype was observed a handful of times. A read error may be the cause here, since a much bigger clone is one base away. J is TRBJ2-7 and V is TRBV7-2, with 8 bases aligning to TRBD2. Germline CDR1 SGHTA, CDR2 FQGNSA. The CDR3 length is 14 residues. The V gene end was trimmed by 3 bases and the J gene end by 2 bases; junction bases not matched to a gene: 3. The CDR3, as DNA: TGTGCCAGCAGCTTTGGGCGGGGGGCCTACGAGCAGTACTTC. This sequence encodes CASSFGRGAYEQYF.

Many counts were recorded for this clonotype. The chain couples TRBV20-1 to TRBJ2-7; D gene unclear. Per germline, CDR1 DFQATT and CDR2 SNEGSKA (reference sequence). V was trimmed by 3 bases and J by 7 bases, leaving 10 bases between them. This CDR3 has 11 amino acids. As DNA, the CDR3 is TGCAGTGCTAGTACCGTGAGTGAGCAGTACTTC. This gives the protein CSASTVSEQYF.

This clonotype was detected ten times or more. The chain combines TRBV14 with TRBJ2-3; D gene unclear. The CDR3 is 14 amino acids. V lost 1 base and J 6 bases, leaving 11 bases between the germline ends. Germline CDR1 is SGHDN and CDR2 is FVKESK. CDR3 protein: CASSQALSQDTQYF. DNA of the CDR3: TGTGCCAGCAGCCAAGCACTTTCACAGGATACGCAGTATTTT.

This clonotype has only one observation. V is TRBV20-1 and J is TRBJ2-7; TRBD2 aligns across 10 bases. The CDR3 length is 15 residues. Germline CDR1 reads DFQATT; CDR2 reads SNEGSKA (reference sequence). J gave up 3 bases and V 5 bases, and 10 bases lay outside the gene matches. As DNA, the CDR3 is TGCAGTGCTGCTAGCGGGGGCCACCGGAACTACGAGCAGTACTTC. This translates into CSAASGGHRNYEQYF.

Written as DNA, the CDR3 is TGTGCCAGCAGCCCTACTAAGTCCGGGGAGCTGTTTTTT. As protein: CASSPTKSGELFF. The J gene is TRBJ2-2, the V gene TRBV5-6; D gene ambiguous. The CDR3 contains 13 residues. CDR1 and CDR2 from the germline V gene are SGHDT and YYEEEE. The ends were cut back, 4 bases at V and 6 bases at J, with 10 bases in the middle.

At least ten counts were recorded for this clonotype. This sequence joins TRBV7-8 and TRBJ2-5; TRBD1 aligns across 10 bases. This CDR3 comprises 16 residues. V was pared by 4 bases and J by 5 bases, with 10 bases of the junction left unmatched. From germline, CDR1 is SGHVS and CDR2 FQNEAQ. The CDR3 nucleotides are TGTGCCAGCAGCTCAGCTACGACAGGGGGCGCGGAGACCCAGTACTTC. Protein product: CASSSATTGGAETQYF.

This clonotype was seen many times. The V call is TRBV19, the J call TRBJ1-5; 11 nucleotides align to TRBD1. The CDR3 loop spans 14 amino acids. Germline trimming cut 5 bases from V and 4 bases from J; bases unmatched to any gene: 1. Germline CDR1 is LNHDA and CDR2 is SQIVND (reference sequence). The CDR3 region has the DNA TGTGCCAGTAGTGGGACAGGGGGTAATCAGCCCCAGCATTTT. This gives the protein CASSGTGGNQPQHF.

At least ten counts were recorded for this clonotype. V is TRBV18 and J is TRBJ2-7; D might be TRBD1 (6 bases). CDR3 length: 13 residues. In germline, CDR1 is KGHSH, CDR2 LQKENI. The V gene lost 1 base and the J gene lost 3 bases, with 7 bases spanning the gap. The CDR3 DNA follows: TGTGCCAGCTCACCACAGGACAGCTACGAGCAGTACTTC. It codes for CASSPQDSYEQYF.

At least ten counts were recorded for this clonotype. The chain carries TRBV28 and TRBJ1-5; D call uncertain. Trimming took off 3 bases at V and 9 bases at J, with 9 bases between the two ends. This CDR3 has 12 residues. The germline CDR1 and CDR2 sequences are MDHEN and SYDVKM. CDR3 loop: CASSFGVGPQHF. In nucleotides, the CDR3 is TGTGCCAGCAGTTTTGGAGTAGGGCCCCAGCATTTT.

This clonotype was counted ten times or more. This sequence joins TRBV29-1 and TRBJ1-1; D gene ambiguous. The germline V gene encodes CDR1 SQVTM and CDR2 ANQGSEA. Trimming left V 7 bases short and J 8 bases short, with 11 bases between. This CDR3 is 10 amino acids long. The DNA for the CDR3 is TGCAGCGCCATACCCCTCGAAGCTTTCTTT. Its protein is CSAIPLEAFF.

The table lists this clonotype with many counts. V usage is TRBV2 and J usage is TRBJ1-5; D is unclear. The V gene lost 4 bases and the J gene lost 7 bases, with 17 bases spanning the gap. Per germline, CDR1 SNHLY and CDR2 FYNNEI. CDR3 length: 15 amino acids. The CDR3 nucleotides read TGTGCCAGCAGTGTTTTGAGGGAGCTGGGACAGCCCCAGCATTTT. Translating it yields CASSVLRELGQPQHF.

This clonotype was recorded many times. The gene calls are TRBV5-1 and TRBJ1-1; D is ambiguous. The length of the CDR3 is 15 residues. V was pared by 0 bases and J by 0 bases, with 9 bases between. Per germline, CDR1 SGHRS and CDR2 YFSETQ. CDR3 in amino acids: CASSLVRDLNTEAFF. The CDR3 coding sequence is TGCGCCAGCAGCTTGGTTAGGGATCTGAACACTGAAGCTTTCTTT.

This clonotype showed up many times. CDR3 nucleotides: TGTGCCAGCAGCGCCCGAGGGGTCGGCTATGGCTACACCTTC. Protein: CASSARGVGYGYTF. The chain links TRBV9 to TRBJ1-2; perhaps TRBD1 as D (5 bases). Trimming took off 3 bases at V and 4 bases at J, with 13 bases between the two ends. From germline, CDR1 is SGDLS and CDR2 YYNGEE. The CDR3 is 14 amino acids. The full variable domain, its missing parts supplied by reference TRBV9 and TRBJ1-2, is DSGVTQTPKHLITATGQRVTLRCSPRSGDLSVYWYQQSLDQGLQFLIQYYNGEERAKGNILERFSAQQFPDLHSELNLSSLELGDSALYFCASSARGVGYGYTFGSGTRLTVV.

The table lists this clonotype with many counts. CDR3 nucleotides: TGTGCCAGCAGCGAAGTTCGATGGGCAGTTTTTAATGAAAAACTGTTTTTT. It yields the protein CASSEVRWAVFNEKLFF. The gene calls are TRBV3-1 and TRBJ1-4, with D hard to call. The CDR3 runs to 17 residues. Per germline, CDR1 LGHDT and CDR2 YNNKEL (reference sequence). V was shortened by 5 bases and J by 4 bases, with 20 bases between the two germline ends.

In its sample, this clonotype was seen many times. V is TRBV20-1 and J is TRBJ1-2, with D tentatively TRBD1 (5 bases). Germline loops: CDR1 DFQATT, CDR2 SNEGSKA (reference sequence). The CDR3 runs to 10 residues. V lost 7 bases and J 8 bases, leaving 11 bases between the germline ends. The CDR3 coding sequence is TGCAGTGTTCTAAGGGGAGGCTACACCTTC. Its protein is CSVLRGGYTF.

This clonotype was counted ten times or more. The gene calls are TRBV2 and TRBJ1-2; 7 bases agree with TRBD1. The V segment lost 2 bases and the J segment 1 base; nucleotides outside the gene matches: 7. The CDR3 extends over 16 amino acids. In germline, CDR1 is SNHLY, CDR2 FYNNEI. This chain's CDR3 is CASSELRGPNNYGYTF. The CDR3 nucleotides read TGTGCCAGCAGTGAATTGAGGGGGCCGAATAACTATGGCTACACCTTC.

The chain joins TRBV28 to TRBJ1-6; D is unresolved. Trimming pared 4 bases from V and 0 bases from J, leaving 13 bases between. Germline CDR1 reads MDHEN; CDR2 reads SYDVKM. The CDR3 length is 17 residues. CDR3 sequence reads: CASSSPYGSSYNSPLHF. The CDR3 coding sequence is TGTGCCAGCAGTTCCCCATATGGAAGCTCCTATAATTCACCCCTCCACTTT. Filled out from reference TRBV28 and TRBJ1-6, the complete variable domain reads DVKVTQSSRYLVKRTGEKVFLECVQDMDHENMFWYRQDPGLGLRLIYFSYDVKMKEKGDIPEGYSVSREKKERFSLILESASTNQTSMYLCASSSPYGSSYNSPLHFGNGTRLTVT.

This clonotype was counted many times. V usage is TRBV3-1 and J usage is TRBJ1-1; maybe TRBD1 (5 bases). V was pared by 8 bases and J by 6 bases, with 16 bases between. Per the germline V gene, CDR1 is LGHDT and CDR2 is YNNKEL (reference sequence). The CDR3 totals 13 residues. The chain's CDR3 is CASGLGGRAEAFF. CDR3 bases: TGTGCCAGCGGCCTGGGGGGGAGAGCTGAAGCTTTCTTT.

The rearrangement joins TRBV9 to TRBJ2-5; TRBD2 aligns across 8 bases. From germline, CDR1 is SGDLS and CDR2 YYNGEE. V lost 4 bases to trimming and J lost 5 bases; unmatched junction nucleotides: 16. CDR3 length: 17 residues. The CDR3 DNA reads as TGTGCCAGCAGCTCCTGGCGTAGCGGGGAGGGACGGGAGACCCAGTACTTC. Amino acids: CASSSWRSGEGRETQYF.

The chain has TRBV2 and TRBJ1-6; the D is unclear. Trimming pared 0 bases from V and 15 bases from J, leaving 18 bases between. The CDR3 is made up of 15 amino acids. CDR1 and CDR2 (germline): SNHLY, FYNNEI. As DNA, the CDR3 is TGTGCCAGCAGTGAAGCGTCCGGAGGCAATCGGGTCCTCCACTTT. Translated: CASSEASGGNRVLHF.

V and J are TRBV6-6 and TRBJ2-1; D remains unclear. The CDR3 runs to 11 residues. Germline CDR1 is MNHNY and CDR2 is SVGAGI (reference sequence). Trimming pared 2 bases from V and 10 bases from J, leaving 6 bases between. For the CDR3, the DNA is TGTGCCAGCAGTTACGGCACAGAGCAGTTCTTC. Its translation: CASSYGTEQFF.

This clonotype appeared a few times. V gene TRBV9 combines with J gene TRBJ2-7; tentative D call: TRBD2 (6 bases). The CDR3 is 16 residues long. Germline lookup yields CDR1 SGDLS and CDR2 YYNGEE. V was trimmed by 2 bases and J by 5 bases, leaving 20 bases between them. The CDR3 spells CASSVSLGGLTDEQYF. In DNA form, the CDR3 reads TGTGCCAGCAGCGTTAGCCTGGGGGGTCTGACCGACGAGCAGTACTTC.